Listed below are T cell receptor beta chains from one sample, sequenced in a study of CD8 T cells in ankylosing spondylitis. TCRdb reprocessed the 5' RACE reads with MiXCR, giving one entry per CDR3 protein. The table lists roughly 670,000 distinct CDR3 sequences, roughly 19% of them singletons. The sequencing input was blood, either unsorted or a sorted T cell fraction (not recorded which). The receptors derive from a male donor with ankylosing spondylitis. CDR3s include the opening cysteine and the closing phenylalanine or tryptophan. A D gene is named only where the DNA matches it firmly. Only part of the rows carry a size: once, few, many, or a class if the clone is expanded.

j_gene,v_gene,d_gene,abundance,CDR3nt,CDR3aa
TRBJ2-5,TRBV15,-,few,TGTGCCACCAGCAGAGATTCAGGTCCGGGGAGCCAAGAGAACCAGTACTTC,CATSRDSGPGSQENQYF
TRBJ2-3,TRBV6-5,-,few,TGTGCCAGCAGTTACCCCCGGGGTAAGGAGTATTTT,CASSYPRGKEYF
TRBJ2-1,TRBV14,TRBD1,-,TGTGCCAGCAGCCAATGGACAGGGAGTTCCTACAATGAGCAGTTCTTC,CASSQWTGSSYNEQFF
TRBJ2-2,TRBV24-1,TRBD2,-,TGTGCCGTTCGGGAGGGTTCGAACACCGGGGAGCTGTTTTTT,CAVREGSNTGELFF
TRBJ1-4,TRBV4-1,TRBD1,-,TGCGCCAGCAGCCACCCACCTAGGCATTTACAGGGGGATAATGAAAAACTGTTTTTT,CASSHPPRHLQGDNEKLFF
TRBJ2-7,TRBV25-1,-,-,TGTGCCAGCAGTTGGGGGACACTCGAGCAGTACTTC,CASSWGTLEQYF
TRBJ1-2,TRBV9,-,-,TGTGCCAGCAGCCCCCCGGGTCGATATGGCTACACCTTC,CASSPPGRYGYTF
TRBJ1-1,TRBV29-1,-,-,TGCAGCGTTGAAAATCGGGTGAACACTGAAGCTTTCTTT,CSVENRVNTEAFF
TRBJ2-5,TRBV12-3/TRBV12-4,-,-,TGTGCCAGCAGTCTCCTGGGGACCCAGTACTTC,CASSLLGTQYF
TRBJ2-7,TRBV29-1,-,few,TGCAGCGTTGGGGTTGGGAGACGCTACGAGCAGTACTTC,CSVGVGRRYEQYF
TRBJ2-1,TRBV4-1,TRBD2,-,TGCGCCAGCAGCCCCCTAGAAGCGGGAGGGCCAGGTGAGCAGTTCTTC,CASSPLEAGGPGEQFF
TRBJ2-1,TRBV5-1,TRBD2,-,TGCGCCAGCAGCTCGGGACTAGCGGGAGCCTCTGAGCAGTTCTTC,CASSSGLAGASEQFF
TRBJ2-3,TRBV7-2,-,-,TGTGCCAGCAGCTTAGACGGGGGAGGACTCACAGATACGCAGTATTTT,CASSLDGGGLTDTQYF
TRBJ1-1,TRBV12-3/TRBV12-4,TRBD1,-,TGTGCCAGCAGTCCAGCGACAGGGACGAACACTGAAGCTTTCTTT,CASSPATGTNTEAFF
TRBJ2-5,TRBV12-3/TRBV12-4,TRBD2,many,TGTGCCAGCACCCACACGGTGGGACTAGCTTCGACCCAGTACTTC,CASTHTVGLASTQYF
TRBJ1-1,TRBV7-2,-,once,TGTGCCAGCAGCCCTCCGTACAACACGGAGGGGTTACAAGCTTTCTTT,CASSPPYNTEGLQAFF
TRBJ1-1,TRBV30,TRBD1,few,TGTGCCTGGAGTACAGGGGGCGAGACTGAAGCTTTCTTT,CAWSTGGETEAFF
TRBJ2-3,TRBV7-2,-,few,TGTGCCAGCAGCTTAGCGGTAGACACAGATACGCAGTATTTT,CASSLAVDTDTQYF
TRBJ1-1,TRBV12-3/TRBV12-4,TRBD1,few,TGTGCCAGCAGTTTTAGTGGACAGGACCCGAACACTGAAGCTTTCTTT,CASSFSGQDPNTEAFF
TRBJ2-7,TRBV7-8,-,-,TGTGCCAGCAGCTTAGGGGGGGACGTTAGCTCCTACGAGCAGTACTTC,CASSLGGDVSSYEQYF